The clone carrying this TCR beta chain was counted once. The sample comes from a study of blood T cell repertoires in COVID-19. Study at large: Spain, Italy and the United States supplied samples that represented acute and convalescent COVID-19.

V lost 3 bases to trimming and J lost 9 bases; unmatched junction nucleotides: 3. Germline assignment: CDR1 SNHLY and CDR2 FYNNEI. The CDR3 spans 12 residues. Methods used by the authors: The authors estimated nucleated cell counts from reference gene primer amplification. TCRdb's table, derived via immunoSEQ multiplex PCR, lists solely in-frame clones and lacks some. From that table come the V and J calls and clone size; the DNA was used to work out D and trimming. The sample shows roughly 330,000 clones, about 86% of them seen only once. The clonotype originates from a woman aged 45-60 years with acute or convalescent COVID-19. The material sequenced was peripheral blood. This rearrangement joins TRBV2 to TRBJ2-3; 7 bases match TRBD2. This CDR3 reads CASSEGLTTQYF. CDR3 DNA: TGTGCCAGCAGTGAGGGACTAACCACGCAGTATTTT.